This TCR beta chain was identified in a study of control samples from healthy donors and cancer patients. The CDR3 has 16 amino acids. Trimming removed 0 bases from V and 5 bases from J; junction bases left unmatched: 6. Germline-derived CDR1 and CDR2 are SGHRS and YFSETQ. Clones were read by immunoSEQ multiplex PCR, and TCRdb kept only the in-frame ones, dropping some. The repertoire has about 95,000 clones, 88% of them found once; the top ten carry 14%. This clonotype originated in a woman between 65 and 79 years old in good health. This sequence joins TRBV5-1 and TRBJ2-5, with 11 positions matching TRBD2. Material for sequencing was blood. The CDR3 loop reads CASSLVVAGGPETQYF. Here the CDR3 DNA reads TGCGCCAGCAGCTTGGTGGTAGCGGGGGGGCCGGAGACCCAGTACTTC. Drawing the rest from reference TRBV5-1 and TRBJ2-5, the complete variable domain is KAGVTQTPRYLIKTRGQQVTLSCSPISGHRSVSWYQQTPGQGLQFLFEYFSETQRNKGNFPGRFSGRQFSNSRSEMNVSTLELGDSALYLCASSLVVAGGPETQYFGPGTRLLVL.